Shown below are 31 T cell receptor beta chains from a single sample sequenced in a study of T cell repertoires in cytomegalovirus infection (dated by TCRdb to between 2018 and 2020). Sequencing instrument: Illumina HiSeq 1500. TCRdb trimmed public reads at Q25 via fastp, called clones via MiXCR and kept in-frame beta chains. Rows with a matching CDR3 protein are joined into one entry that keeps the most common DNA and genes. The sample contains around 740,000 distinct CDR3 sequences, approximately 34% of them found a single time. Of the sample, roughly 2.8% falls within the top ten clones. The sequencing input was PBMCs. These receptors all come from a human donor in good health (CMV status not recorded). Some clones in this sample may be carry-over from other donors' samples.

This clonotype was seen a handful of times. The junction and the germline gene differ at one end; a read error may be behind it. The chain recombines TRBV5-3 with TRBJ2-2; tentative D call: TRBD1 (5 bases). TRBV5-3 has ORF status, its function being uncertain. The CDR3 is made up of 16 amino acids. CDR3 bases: TGTGCCAGCAGCTACCCGAGCAGGGTGGTCCCCGGGGAGCTGTTTTTT. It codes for CASSYPSRVVPGELFF.

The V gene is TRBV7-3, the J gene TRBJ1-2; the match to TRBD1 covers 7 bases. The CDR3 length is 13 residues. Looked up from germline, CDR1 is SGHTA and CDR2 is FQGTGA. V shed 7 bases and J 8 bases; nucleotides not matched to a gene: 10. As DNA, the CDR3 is TGTGCCAGCACCCAGGGGGGGGATGAAGGCTACACCTTC. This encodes CASTQGGDEGYTF.

The CDR3 reads CASSQKTGTSVVYEQYF. As DNA, the CDR3 is TGTGCCAGCTCACAAAAAACCGGGACTAGCGTCGTCTACGAGCAGTACTTC. This chain joins TRBV18 and TRBJ2-7, with 10 bases matching TRBD2. Germline V gene sequence: CDR1 KGHSH, CDR2 LQKENI. This CDR3 is 17 amino acids long. J was trimmed by 3 bases and V by 4 bases; bases with no gene match: 12.

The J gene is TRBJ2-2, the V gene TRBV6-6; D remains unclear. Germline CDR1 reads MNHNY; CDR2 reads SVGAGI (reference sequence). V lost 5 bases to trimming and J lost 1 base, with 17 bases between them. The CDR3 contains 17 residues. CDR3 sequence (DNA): TGTGCCAGCAGTATTGTAGTGCAGCTTCTGAACACCGGGGAGCTGTTTTTT. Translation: CASSIVVQLLNTGELFF.

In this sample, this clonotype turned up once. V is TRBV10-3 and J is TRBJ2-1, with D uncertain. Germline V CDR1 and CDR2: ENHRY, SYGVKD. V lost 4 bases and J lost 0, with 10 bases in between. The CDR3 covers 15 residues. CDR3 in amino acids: CAISVVEDSYNEQFF. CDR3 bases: TGTGCCATCAGTGTGGTGGAAGACTCCTACAATGAGCAGTTCTTC.

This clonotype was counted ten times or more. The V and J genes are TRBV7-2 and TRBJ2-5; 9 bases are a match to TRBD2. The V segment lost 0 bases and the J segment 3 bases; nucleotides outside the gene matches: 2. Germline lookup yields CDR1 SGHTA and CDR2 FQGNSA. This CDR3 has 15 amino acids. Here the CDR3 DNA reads TGTGCCAGCAGCTTAGCGTCTAGCGGGGAAGAGACCCAGTACTTC. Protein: CASSLASSGEETQYF.

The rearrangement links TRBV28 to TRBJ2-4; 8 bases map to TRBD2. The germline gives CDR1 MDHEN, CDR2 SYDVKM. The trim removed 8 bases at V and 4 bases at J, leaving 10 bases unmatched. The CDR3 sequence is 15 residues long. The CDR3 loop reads CASRSFSGRKNIQYF. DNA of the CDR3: TGTGCCAGCCGATCCTTCAGCGGGAGAAAAAACATTCAGTACTTC.

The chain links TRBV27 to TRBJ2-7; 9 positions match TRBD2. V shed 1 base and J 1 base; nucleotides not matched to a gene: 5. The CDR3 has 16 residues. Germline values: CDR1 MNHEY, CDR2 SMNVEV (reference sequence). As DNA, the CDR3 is TGTGCCAGCAGTTTATGGTCTAGCGGGAAATCCTACGAGCAGTACTTC. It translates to CASSLWSSGKSYEQYF.

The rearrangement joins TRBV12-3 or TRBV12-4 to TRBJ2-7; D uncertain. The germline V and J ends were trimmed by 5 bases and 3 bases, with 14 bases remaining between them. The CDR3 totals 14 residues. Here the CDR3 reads CASSSEDGNYEQYF. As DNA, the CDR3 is TGTGCCAGCAGTAGCGAGGACGGAAACTACGAGCAGTACTTC.

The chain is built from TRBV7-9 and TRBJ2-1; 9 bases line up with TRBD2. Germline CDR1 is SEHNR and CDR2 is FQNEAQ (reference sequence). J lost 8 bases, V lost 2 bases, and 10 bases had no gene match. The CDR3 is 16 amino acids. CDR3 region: CASSLRAGGPVDEQFF. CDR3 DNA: TGTGCCAGCAGCTTAAGGGCGGGGGGGCCGGTCGATGAGCAGTTCTTC.

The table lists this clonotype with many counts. The CDR3 DNA sequence: TGTGCCAGCAGCTTACGGTTGGACAGTTACGAGCAGTACTTC. It yields the protein CASSLRLDSYEQYF. The rearrangement links TRBV7-2 to TRBJ2-7; D possibly corresponds to TRBD1 (6 bases). The CDR3 totals 14 residues. The germline V gene encodes CDR1 SGHTA and CDR2 FQGNSA. Trimming removed 2 bases from V and 4 bases from J, with 12 bases in between.

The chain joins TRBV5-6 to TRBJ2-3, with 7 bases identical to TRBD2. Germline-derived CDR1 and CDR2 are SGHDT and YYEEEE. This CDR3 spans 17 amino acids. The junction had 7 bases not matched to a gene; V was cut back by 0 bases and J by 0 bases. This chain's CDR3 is CASSLVMAGESTDTQYF. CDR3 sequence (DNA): TGTGCCAGCAGCTTGGTAATGGCGGGAGAAAGCACAGATACGCAGTATTTT.

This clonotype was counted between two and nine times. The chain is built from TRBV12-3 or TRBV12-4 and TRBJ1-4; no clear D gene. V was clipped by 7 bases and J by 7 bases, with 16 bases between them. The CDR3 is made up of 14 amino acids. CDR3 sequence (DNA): TGTGCCAGCACCTGGGGAGGGTTCAGTGAAAAACTGTTTTTT. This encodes CASTWGGFSEKLFF.

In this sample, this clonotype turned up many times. The CDR3 reads CASILGRATYEQYF. CDR3 nucleotide sequence: TGTGCCAGCATCTTGGGACGGGCTACCTACGAGCAGTACTTC. V usage is TRBV2 and J usage is TRBJ2-7; D is possibly TRBD1 or TRBD2 (5 bases each). The V end lost 7 bases, the J end lost 2 bases, and 15 bases lay between the germline ends. Germline V gene data show CDR1 as SNHLY and CDR2 as FYNNEI. CDR3 length equals 14 residues. Using reference TRBV2 and TRBJ2-7 for the parts outside the CDR3, the full variable domain is EPEVTQTPSHQVTQMGQEVILRCVPISNHLYFYWYRQILGQKVEFLVSFYNNEISEKSEIFDDQFSVERPDGSNFTLKIRSTKLEDSAMYFCASILGRATYEQYFGPGTRLTVT.

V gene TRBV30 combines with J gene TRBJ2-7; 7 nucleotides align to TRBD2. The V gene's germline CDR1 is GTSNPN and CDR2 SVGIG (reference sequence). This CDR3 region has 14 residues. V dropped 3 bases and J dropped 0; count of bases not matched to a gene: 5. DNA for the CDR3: TGTGCCTGGAGGCCGGGACTAAGCTCCTACGAGCAGTACTTC. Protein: CAWRPGLSSYEQYF.

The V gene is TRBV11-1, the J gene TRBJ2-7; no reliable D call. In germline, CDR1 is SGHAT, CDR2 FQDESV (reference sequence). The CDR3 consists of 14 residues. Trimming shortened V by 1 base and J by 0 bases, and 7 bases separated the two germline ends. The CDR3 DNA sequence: TGTGCCAGCAGCTTAGAGGCAGGCTCCTACGAGCAGTACTTC. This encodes CASSLEAGSYEQYF.

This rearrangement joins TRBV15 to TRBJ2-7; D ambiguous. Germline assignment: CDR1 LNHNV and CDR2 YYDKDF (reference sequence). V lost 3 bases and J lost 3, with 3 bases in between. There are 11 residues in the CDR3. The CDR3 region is CATSSHYEQYF. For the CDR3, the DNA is TGTGCCACCAGCAGCCACTACGAGCAGTACTTC.

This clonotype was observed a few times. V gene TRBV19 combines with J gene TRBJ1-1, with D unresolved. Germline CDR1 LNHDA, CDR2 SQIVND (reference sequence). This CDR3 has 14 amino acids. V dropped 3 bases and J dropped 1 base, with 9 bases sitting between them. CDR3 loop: CASSMVTQNTEAFF. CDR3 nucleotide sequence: TGTGCCAGTAGTATGGTAACGCAGAACACTGAAGCTTTCTTT.

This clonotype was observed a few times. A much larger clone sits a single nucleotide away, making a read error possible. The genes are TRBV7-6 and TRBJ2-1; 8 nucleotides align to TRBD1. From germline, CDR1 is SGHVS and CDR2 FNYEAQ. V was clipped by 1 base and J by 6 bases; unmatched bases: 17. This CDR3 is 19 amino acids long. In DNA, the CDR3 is TGTGCCAGCAGCTTAGGGGGACAGGTGGACGAATGGTTTATCAATGAGCAGTTCTTC. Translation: CASSLGGQVDEWFINEQFF.

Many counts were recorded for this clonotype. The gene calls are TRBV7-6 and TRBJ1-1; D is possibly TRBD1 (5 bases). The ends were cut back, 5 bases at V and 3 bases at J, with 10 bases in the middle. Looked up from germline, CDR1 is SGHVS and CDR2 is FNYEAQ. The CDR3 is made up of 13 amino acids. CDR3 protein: CASSPGTDTEAFF. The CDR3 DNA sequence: TGTGCCAGCAGCCCAGGGACGGACACTGAAGCTTTCTTT.

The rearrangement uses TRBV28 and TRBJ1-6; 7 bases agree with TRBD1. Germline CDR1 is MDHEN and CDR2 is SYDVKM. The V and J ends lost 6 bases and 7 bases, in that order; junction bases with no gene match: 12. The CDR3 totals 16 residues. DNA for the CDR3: TGTGCCAGCAGCGGACAGGAAAACCTTTCAAATTCACCCCTCCACTTT. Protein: CASSGQENLSNSPLHF.

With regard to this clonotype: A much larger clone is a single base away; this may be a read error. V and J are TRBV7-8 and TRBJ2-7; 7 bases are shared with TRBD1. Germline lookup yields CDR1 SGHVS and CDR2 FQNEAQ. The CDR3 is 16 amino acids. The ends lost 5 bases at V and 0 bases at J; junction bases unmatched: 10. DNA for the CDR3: TGTGCCAGCAGCCGATCAAGACAGGGTAGCTCCTACGAGCAGTACTTC. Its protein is CASSRSRQGSSYEQYF.

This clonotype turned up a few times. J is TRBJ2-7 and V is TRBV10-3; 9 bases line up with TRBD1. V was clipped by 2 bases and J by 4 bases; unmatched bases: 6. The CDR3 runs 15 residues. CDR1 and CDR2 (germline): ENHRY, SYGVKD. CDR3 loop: CAISEPGTGRYEQYF. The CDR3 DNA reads TGTGCCATCAGTGAGCCGGGGACAGGGAGGTACGAGCAGTACTTC.

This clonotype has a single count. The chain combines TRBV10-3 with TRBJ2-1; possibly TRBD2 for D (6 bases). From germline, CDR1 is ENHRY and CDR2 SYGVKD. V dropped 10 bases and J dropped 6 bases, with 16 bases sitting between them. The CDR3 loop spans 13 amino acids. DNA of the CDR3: TGTGCCACGGGAGACGCCAACGGCAATGAGCAGTTCTTC. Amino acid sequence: CATGDANGNEQFF.

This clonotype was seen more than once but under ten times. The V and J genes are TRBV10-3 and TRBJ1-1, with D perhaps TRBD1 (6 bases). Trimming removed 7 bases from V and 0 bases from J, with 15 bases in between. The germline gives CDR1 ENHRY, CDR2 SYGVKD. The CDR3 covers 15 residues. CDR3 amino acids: CAITGGGTLNTEAFF. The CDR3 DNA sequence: TGTGCCATCACCGGAGGAGGGACACTGAACACTGAAGCTTTCTTT.

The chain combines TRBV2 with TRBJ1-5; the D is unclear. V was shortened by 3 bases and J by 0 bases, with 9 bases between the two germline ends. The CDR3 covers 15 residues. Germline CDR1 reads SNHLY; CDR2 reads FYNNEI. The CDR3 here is CASSERRTSNQPQHF. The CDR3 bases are TGTGCCAGCAGTGAGCGGCGGACTAGCAATCAGCCCCAGCATTTT.

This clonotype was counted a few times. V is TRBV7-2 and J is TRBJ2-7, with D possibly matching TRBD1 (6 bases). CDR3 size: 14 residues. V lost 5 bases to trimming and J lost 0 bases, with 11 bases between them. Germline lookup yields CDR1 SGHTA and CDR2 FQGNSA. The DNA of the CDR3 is TGTGCCAGCAGCACACAGGGATCCTCCTACGAGCAGTACTTC. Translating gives CASSTQGSSYEQYF.

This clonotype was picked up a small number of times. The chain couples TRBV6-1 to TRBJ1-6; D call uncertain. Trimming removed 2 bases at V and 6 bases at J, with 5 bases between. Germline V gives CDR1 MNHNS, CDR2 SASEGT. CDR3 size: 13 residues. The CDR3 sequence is CASSEKGNSPLHF. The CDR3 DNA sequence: TGTGCCAGCAGTGAAAAGGGTAATTCACCCCTCCACTTT.

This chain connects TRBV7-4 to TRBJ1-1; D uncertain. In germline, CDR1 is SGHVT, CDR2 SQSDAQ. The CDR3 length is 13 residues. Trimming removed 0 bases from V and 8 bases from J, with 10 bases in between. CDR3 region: CASSLAAIMEAFF. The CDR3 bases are TGTGCCAGCAGCTTAGCCGCCATAATGGAAGCTTTCTTT.

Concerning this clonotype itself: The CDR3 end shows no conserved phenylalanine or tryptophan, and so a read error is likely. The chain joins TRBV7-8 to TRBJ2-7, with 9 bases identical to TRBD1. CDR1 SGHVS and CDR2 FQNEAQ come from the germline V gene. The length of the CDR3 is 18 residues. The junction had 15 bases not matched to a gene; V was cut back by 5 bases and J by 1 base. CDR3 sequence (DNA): TGTGCCAGCAGCCAAACAGGGGGCGGACGGGCTGGATCCTACGAGCAGTACTCC. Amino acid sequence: CASSQTGGGRAGSYEQYS.

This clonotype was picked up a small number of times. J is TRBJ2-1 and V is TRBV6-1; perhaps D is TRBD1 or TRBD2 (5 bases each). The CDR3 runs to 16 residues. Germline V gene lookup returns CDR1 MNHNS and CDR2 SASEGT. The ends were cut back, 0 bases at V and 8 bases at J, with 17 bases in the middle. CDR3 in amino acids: CASSEASGTVRDEQFF. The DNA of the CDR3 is TGTGCCAGCAGTGAAGCGTCAGGGACGGTTCGTGATGAGCAGTTCTTC.